This TCR beta chain was identified during a study of blood T cell repertoires in COVID-19. Everyone who took part was roughly 18 to 89 years old, and they came from some 23 US areas. Germline V gives CDR1 MDHEN, CDR2 SYDVKM. CDR3 length: 15 amino acids. V shed 5 bases and J shed 3 bases, with 14 bases lying between them. Some clones are missing from TCRdb's copy, which holds only in-frame ones; the method was immunoSEQ multiplex PCR. Of approximately 440,000 clones in the sample, roughly 91% were seen once. The sequenced material came from PBMCs or T cells enriched from blood (not recorded which). This rearrangement joins TRBV28 to TRBJ1-5; D is undetermined. The clonotype was recovered from a young man who had recovered from COVID-19. The CDR3 protein is CASSRPRRVNQPQHF. The CDR3 DNA reads as TGTGCCAGCAGTCGTCCCAGGAGGGTCAATCAGCCCCAGCATTTT.